This paragraph covers one T cell receptor (beta chain) sequence. Its specificity is not known. Clones were read by immunoSEQ multiplex PCR, and TCRdb kept only the in-frame ones, dropping some. Of around 20,000 clones listed, roughly nine tenths were seen once; the top ten hold 2.5% to 3%. The data belong to a study of T cells in localized non-small cell lung cancer. Points from the study as a whole: Overall survival was longer when the density of T cells in the blood was higher. Adjacent lung was found to contain a median approximately 50 of the top 100 tumor clones. Among the tissues sampled, uninvolved adjacent lung had the highest T cell clonality, above tumor.

Germline values: CDR1 SGHRS, CDR2 YFSETQ. Trimming cost V 1 base and J 5 bases, with 12 bases left between them. There are 14 residues in the CDR3. Sequencing used peripheral blood, obtained before any cancer treatment. The receptor's source is a woman between 40 and 69 years old with stage I lung adenocarcinoma. This chain links TRBV5-1 with TRBJ1-1; D is possibly TRBD1 (5 bases). The CDR3 loop is CASSLQGPRTEAFF. CDR3 coding DNA: TGCGCCAGCAGCTTGCAGGGACCGAGGACTGAAGCTTTCTTT. Full variable domain (remainder filled in from reference TRBV5-1 and TRBJ1-1): KAGVTQTPRYLIKTRGQQVTLSCSPISGHRSVSWYQQTPGQGLQFLFEYFSETQRNKGNFPGRFSGRQFSNSRSEMNVSTLELGDSALYLCASSLQGPRTEAFFGQGTRLTVV.